The 22 T cell receptor beta chains presented below share a single source sample, sequenced in a study of T-cell memory formation after mild COVID-19. TCRdb used MiXCR to reprocess the 5' RACE reads, holding one entry per CDR3 protein. The table lists 400,000 to 500,000 distinct CDR3 sequences, 18% of them singletons, with 20% to 25% in the top ten. The sample taken for sequencing was PBMCs or a T cell subset sorted from them (not recorded which). All receptors derive from a man in his late teens or twenties who had mild COVID-19 (a few samples of this study predate the infection). Cell type and time point are not known.

The J gene is TRBJ2-5, the V gene TRBV7-3; D is uncertain. The CDR3 covers 16 residues. The germline CDR1 and CDR2 sequences are SGHTA and FQGTGA. V gave up 2 bases and J gave up 1 base, with 14 bases separating them. This CDR3 reads CASSLRPNAPQETQYF. The DNA for the CDR3 is TGTGCCAGCAGCTTACGGCCCAACGCACCCCAAGAGACCCAGTACTTC.

There are many counts of this clonotype. The chain is built from TRBV18 and TRBJ1-1, with D unclear. V lost 5 bases, J lost 0 bases, and 10 bases lay in between. The germline CDR1 and CDR2 sequences are KGHSH and LQKENI. This CDR3 has 14 amino acids. CDR3 bases: TGTGCCAGCTCAGTGGAAGAGATGAACACTGAAGCTTTCTTT. Residues: CASSVEEMNTEAFF.

CDR3 sequence reads: CASSASRANEKLFF. The CDR3 DNA follows: TGTGCCAGCAGTGCGAGCAGGGCTAATGAAAAACTGTTTTTT. The V call is TRBV25-1, the J call TRBJ1-4, with D possibly TRBD1 on 5 matching bases. CDR1 is MGHDK, CDR2 SYGVNS, per germline. Trimming removed 4 bases at V and 3 bases at J, with 9 bases between. This CDR3 contains 14 residues. The complete variable domain, with remaining parts taken from reference TRBV25-1 and TRBJ1-4, reads EADIYQTPRYLVIGTGKKITLECSQTMGHDKMYWYQQDPGMELHLIHYSYGVNSTEKGDLSSESTVSRIRTEHFPLTLESARPSHTSQYLCASSASRANEKLFFGSGTQLSVL.

The table lists this clonotype with many counts. CDR3 bases: TGTGCCAGCACCGGGACAGGGGCTGTTCATGGCTACACCTTC. Its translation: CASTGTGAVHGYTF. This rearrangement joins TRBV6-2 or TRBV6-3 to TRBJ1-2, with TRBD1 matching over 10 bases. The germline gives CDR1 MNHEY, CDR2 SVGEGT. Unmatched junction bases numbered 8, after V lost 7 bases and J lost 6 bases. The CDR3 is 14 amino acids.

This sequence joins TRBV7-2 and TRBJ2-1; D not resolved. V gave up 2 bases and J gave up 7 bases, with 6 bases separating them. Germline V gives CDR1 SGHTA, CDR2 FQGNSA. This CDR3 spans 12 amino acids. The CDR3 sequence: CASSLKPNEQFF. CDR3 in DNA: TGTGCCAGCAGCTTAAAGCCAAATGAGCAGTTCTTC.

The V gene is TRBV20-1, the J gene TRBJ1-1; D not resolved. The CDR3 has 12 residues. V was pared by 3 bases and J by 5 bases, with 10 bases between. From germline, CDR1 is DFQATT and CDR2 SNEGSKA (reference sequence). This CDR3 reads CSASDSGTEAFF. DNA of the CDR3: TGCAGTGCTAGCGACTCGGGTACTGAAGCTTTCTTT.

V is TRBV6-6 and J is TRBJ1-1, with TRBD1 matching 9 bases. With V trimmed by 1 base and J by 9 bases, 0 bases remained unmatched. Germline CDR1 reads MNHNY; CDR2 reads SVGAGI (reference sequence). This CDR3 has 12 amino acids. The CDR3 loop is CASSYYRGQAFF. For the CDR3, the DNA is TGTGCCAGCAGTTACTACAGGGGGCAAGCTTTCTTT.

This clonotype was picked up a small number of times. The V call is TRBV29-1, the J call TRBJ2-3; D call uncertain. There are 12 residues in the CDR3. V was clipped by 7 bases and J by 4 bases, with 12 bases between them. The germline gives CDR1 SQVTM, CDR2 ANQGSEA. The CDR3 loop is CSASPRADTQYF. In DNA, the CDR3 is TGCAGCGCCAGCCCTCGGGCAGATACGCAGTATTTT.

This clonotype was observed a handful of times. The chain links TRBV5-1 to TRBJ2-3; D is tentatively TRBD1 or TRBD2 (5 bases each). CDR3 length: 16 residues. Germline V gives CDR1 SGHRS, CDR2 YFSETQ. Trimming cost V 3 bases and J 2 bases, with 16 bases left between them. The CDR3 DNA is TGCGCCAGCAGCTCAACGGGACGGCCTTACACAGATACGCAGTATTTT. It specifies CASSSTGRPYTDTQYF.

V and J are TRBV5-1 and TRBJ2-7, with TRBD2 as a possible D gene (6 bases). V lost 1 base to trimming and J lost 3 bases, with 14 bases between them. The V gene's germline CDR1 is SGHRS and CDR2 YFSETQ. The CDR3 contains 15 residues. The CDR3 DNA reads TGCGCCAGCAGCTTGCTGGGGCCTAGCGACTACGAGCAGTACGTC. Translating gives CASSLLGPSDYEQYV.

There are a few counts of this clonotype. The chain couples TRBV2 to TRBJ2-1; 8 bases agree with TRBD2. Trimming cost V 6 bases and J 0 bases; bases outside gene matches: 7. The germline gives CDR1 SNHLY, CDR2 FYNNEI. This CDR3 is built from 16 residues. CDR3 sequence: CASRNLAGSSYNEQFF. The CDR3 DNA follows: TGTGCCAGCAGAAACTTAGCGGGGAGCTCCTACAATGAGCAGTTCTTC.

The chain is built from TRBV5-1 and TRBJ2-5; 7 bases fit TRBD2. The CDR3 loop spans 14 amino acids. Per the germline V gene, CDR1 is SGHRS and CDR2 is YFSETQ. V shed 1 base and J 4 bases; nucleotides not matched to a gene: 4. The CDR3 nucleotides are TGCGCCAGCAGCTTGCTGGGCGGGGGAGAGACCCAGTACTTC. Amino acids: CASSLLGGGETQYF.

This clonotype was found a few times. This chain connects TRBV28 to TRBJ2-7; D possibly matches TRBD1 or TRBD2 (5 bases each). V lost 7 bases and J lost 2, with 18 bases in between. Looked up from germline, CDR1 is MDHEN and CDR2 is SYDVKM. This CDR3 is 15 amino acids long. The CDR3 here is CASNVPGRPTYEQYV. CDR3 sequence (DNA): TGTGCCAGCAACGTACCGGGACGGCCTACCTACGAGCAGTACGTC.

This chain uses TRBV15 with TRBJ2-7; no definite D call. Germline V gene sequence: CDR1 LNHNV, CDR2 YYDKDF (reference sequence). The CDR3 is 13 residues long. The germline V and J ends were trimmed by 1 base and 2 bases, with 6 bases remaining between them. In DNA, the CDR3 is TGTGCCACCAGCAGAGTGCGTACCTACGAGCAGTACTTC. Translated: CATSRVRTYEQYF.

The gene calls are TRBV20-1 and TRBJ2-3; 12 nucleotides match TRBD2. Trimming took 4 bases from V and 6 from J; bases not matched to a gene: 14. The V gene's germline CDR1 is DFQATT and CDR2 SNEGSKA (reference sequence). This CDR3 comprises 17 residues. The CDR3 DNA reads TGCAGTGCTATCGTATCGGGGGGGACTAGCGGGCTGGATACGCAGTATTTT. As protein: CSAIVSGGTSGLDTQYF.

The chain carries TRBV29-1 and TRBJ2-5; D gene unclear. CDR3 length equals 14 residues. The V and J ends lost 7 bases and 5 bases respectively, with 20 bases between them. Looked up from germline, CDR1 is SQVTM and CDR2 is ANQGSEA. Written as DNA, the CDR3 is TGCAGCGGAAAGAAATGGTGGGATCAGGAGACCCAGTACTTC. As protein: CSGKKWWDQETQYF.

The V gene is TRBV28, the J gene TRBJ2-7; 8 bases agree with TRBD1. Trimming removed 7 bases from V and 4 bases from J; junction bases left unmatched: 9. The CDR3 is 14 residues long. Germline V gene lookup returns CDR1 MDHEN and CDR2 SYDVKM. The CDR3, as DNA: TGTGCCAGCACTAGGACAGGGACTTCTTACGAGCAGTACGTC. Protein sequence: CASTRTGTSYEQYV.

The V call is TRBV4-1, the J call TRBJ2-3; tentatively, D is TRBD2 (5 bases). V was shortened by 0 bases and J by 0 bases, with 10 bases between the two germline ends. Germline-derived CDR1 and CDR2 are MGHRA and YSYEKL. This CDR3 comprises 16 residues. CDR3 DNA sequence: TGCGCCAGCAGCCAAGAGACTACCCCTAGCACAGATACGCAGTATTTT. Translating gives CASSQETTPSTDTQYF.

There are many counts of this clonotype. The junction shows a germline mismatch at one end, possibly a read error. This chain links TRBV7-2 with TRBJ1-3; no clear D. Germline V lookup: CDR1 SGHTA, CDR2 FQGNSA. This CDR3 is built from 15 residues. This CDR3 reads CASSPDGNSGSTIYF. For the CDR3, the DNA is TGTGCCAGCAGCCCGGACGGGAACTCGGGAAGCACCATATATTTT.

This chain joins TRBV6-2 or TRBV6-3 and TRBJ2-5, with a possible D match to TRBD2 (6 bases). The V end was cut by 4 bases, the J end by 12 bases, with 18 bases between. Germline-derived CDR1 and CDR2 are MNHEY and SVGEGT. The length of the CDR3 is 13 residues. CDR3 residues: CASSWTMTEREYF. CDR3 bases: TGTGCCAGCAGTTGGACAATGACGGAGCGGGAGTACTTC.

This clonotype was seen a few times. V usage is TRBV5-1 and J usage is TRBJ2-6; D not certain. The CDR3 extends over 14 amino acids. From germline, CDR1 is SGHRS and CDR2 YFSETQ. Deletions cut 4 bases from V and 2 bases from J, with 7 bases between. This CDR3 is CASSGTTGANVLTF. DNA of the CDR3: TGCGCCAGCAGCGGAACGACTGGGGCCAACGTCCTGACTTTC.

V usage is TRBV3-1 and J usage is TRBJ2-2; 7 bases are a match to TRBD1. The V and J ends lost 6 bases and 3 bases, in that order; junction bases with no gene match: 7. The germline gives CDR1 LGHDT, CDR2 YNNKEL (reference sequence). This CDR3 region has 15 residues. The CDR3 sequence: CASSPRDRYTGELFF. CDR3 bases: TGTGCCAGCAGTCCCCGGGACAGATACACCGGGGAGCTGTTTTTT.